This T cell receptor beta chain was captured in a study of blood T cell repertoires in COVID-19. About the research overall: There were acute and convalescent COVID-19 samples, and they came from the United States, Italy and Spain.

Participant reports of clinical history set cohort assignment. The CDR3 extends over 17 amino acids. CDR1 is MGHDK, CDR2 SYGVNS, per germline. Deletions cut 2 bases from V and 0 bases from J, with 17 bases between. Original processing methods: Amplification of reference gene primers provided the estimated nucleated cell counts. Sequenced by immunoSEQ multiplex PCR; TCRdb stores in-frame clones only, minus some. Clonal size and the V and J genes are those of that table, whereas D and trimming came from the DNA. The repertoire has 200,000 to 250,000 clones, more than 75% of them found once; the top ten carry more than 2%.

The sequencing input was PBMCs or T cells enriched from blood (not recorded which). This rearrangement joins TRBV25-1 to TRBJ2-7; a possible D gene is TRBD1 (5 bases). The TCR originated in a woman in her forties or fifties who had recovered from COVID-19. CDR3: CASSEGPAGSSSYEQYF. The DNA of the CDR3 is TGTGCCAGCAGTGAAGGTCCGGCAGGGTCGAGCTCCTACGAGCAGTACTTC.